These T cell receptor beta chains were read from a single sample in a study of blood T cell repertoires in COVID-19. Some clones are missing from TCRdb's copy, which holds only in-frame ones; the method was immunoSEQ multiplex PCR. The data hold around 260,000 clones, with approximately 83% observed a single time. The sequenced material came from peripheral blood. These receptors were taken from a woman in her fifties or sixties who had recovered from COVID-19. Both conserved end residues are part of each CDR3. The D gene is left open where the match is weak. For some rows the clone size is stated as once, few or many, or as a class when expanded; others skip it.

clone size: -; V gene: TRBV6-2/TRBV6-3; J gene: TRBJ1-5; CDR3 length: 14; D gene: -; CDR3 DNA: TGTGCCAGCAGTTACCTCTCCCCCGATCAGCCCCAGCATTTT; CDR3 protein: CASSYLSPDQPQHF
clone size: -; V gene: TRBV2; J gene: TRBJ2-3; CDR3 length: 13; D gene: -; CDR3 DNA: TGTGCCAGCAGCCCCGAGAGCACAGATACGCAGTATTTT; CDR3 protein: CASSPESTDTQYF
clone size: few; V gene: TRBV29-1; J gene: TRBJ1-1; CDR3 length: 11; D gene: -; CDR3 DNA: TGCAGCCCGGATCCCCGCACTGAAGCTTTCTTT; CDR3 protein: CSPDPRTEAFF
clone size: -; V gene: TRBV28; J gene: TRBJ2-1; CDR3 length: 15; D gene: TRBD2; CDR3 DNA: TGTGCCAGCAGTTTTAGGGACTATGACTACAGGGAGCAGTTCTTC; CDR3 protein: CASSFRDYDYREQFF
clone size: -; V gene: TRBV28; J gene: TRBJ2-7; CDR3 length: 17; D gene: TRBD2; CDR3 DNA: TGTGCCAGCAGCCTACTAGCGCCCAGCGGGAGGAGCTACGAGCAGTACTTC; CDR3 protein: CASSLLAPSGRSYEQYF
clone size: -; V gene: TRBV6-2/TRBV6-3; J gene: TRBJ2-3; CDR3 length: 14; D gene: -; CDR3 DNA: TGTGCCAGCAGTTACGTGAGCTCCACAGATACGCAGTATTTT; CDR3 protein: CASSYVSSTDTQYF
clone size: -; V gene: TRBV4-3; J gene: TRBJ2-7; CDR3 length: 14; D gene: -; CDR3 DNA: TGCGCCAGCAGCCAAGATGCGATTACCTACGAGCAGTACTTC; CDR3 protein: CASSQDAITYEQYF
clone size: -; V gene: TRBV4-1; J gene: TRBJ2-7; CDR3 length: 15; D gene: TRBD2; CDR3 DNA: TGCGCCAGCAGCCCCAGCGGGACTATGGGGTACGAGCAGTACTTC; CDR3 protein: CASSPSGTMGYEQYF
clone size: -; V gene: TRBV12-3/TRBV12-4; J gene: TRBJ2-1; CDR3 length: 13; D gene: -; CDR3 DNA: TGTGCCAGCAGTATGGACATAGTCAATGAGCAGTTCTTC; CDR3 protein: CASSMDIVNEQFF
clone size: -; V gene: TRBV5-4; J gene: TRBJ2-5; CDR3 length: 14; D gene: TRBD1; CDR3 DNA: TGTGCCAGCAGCGTAGACAGGGTGCGAGAGACCCAGTACTTC; CDR3 protein: CASSVDRVRETQYF
clone size: -; V gene: TRBV6-6; J gene: TRBJ1-3; CDR3 length: 17; D gene: TRBD1; CDR3 DNA: TGTGCCAGCAGTCCAGGCCGGGACAGGGGGCTCGGAAACACCATATATTTT; CDR3 protein: CASSPGRDRGLGNTIYF
clone size: -; V gene: TRBV7-9; J gene: TRBJ2-5; CDR3 length: 12; D gene: -; CDR3 DNA: TGTGCCAGCAGTCCCCAGGGAGAGACCCAGTACTTC; CDR3 protein: CASSPQGETQYF
clone size: many; V gene: TRBV27; J gene: TRBJ1-2; CDR3 length: 13; D gene: -; CDR3 DNA: TGTGCCAGCAGTTTAAATCCTCGCTATGGCTACACCTTC; CDR3 protein: CASSLNPRYGYTF
clone size: -; V gene: TRBV7-9; J gene: TRBJ2-3; CDR3 length: 12; D gene: -; CDR3 DNA: TGTGCCAGAGAGAGGCCGCCAGATACGCAGTATTTT; CDR3 protein: CARERPPDTQYF
clone size: -; V gene: TRBV2; J gene: TRBJ2-7; CDR3 length: 11; D gene: TRBD1; CDR3 DNA: TGTGCCAGCGGCCAGGGGGACGAGCAGTACTTC; CDR3 protein: CASGQGDEQYF
clone size: few; V gene: TRBV10-3; J gene: TRBJ1-1; CDR3 length: 14; D gene: -; CDR3 DNA: TGTGCCATCAGTGTCTCGACAGAGAACACTGAAGCTTTCTTT; CDR3 protein: CAISVSTENTEAFF
clone size: -; V gene: TRBV5-1; J gene: TRBJ2-5; CDR3 length: 13; D gene: -; CDR3 DNA: TGCGCCAGCAGCTTGGGTGGAGAAGAGACCCAGTACTTC; CDR3 protein: CASSLGGEETQYF
clone size: -; V gene: TRBV4-1; J gene: TRBJ2-5; CDR3 length: 17; D gene: -; CDR3 DNA: TGCGCCAGCAGCCAAGGGTTCCTTGGGGCTAAACAAGAGACCCAGTACTTC; CDR3 protein: CASSQGFLGAKQETQYF
clone size: few; V gene: TRBV2; J gene: TRBJ2-1; CDR3 length: 15; D gene: TRBD2; CDR3 DNA: TGTGCCAGCAGGCGACTAGCGGGGGATTACAATGAGCAGTTCTTC; CDR3 protein: CASRRLAGDYNEQFF
clone size: -; V gene: TRBV19; J gene: TRBJ2-4; CDR3 length: 16; D gene: -; CDR3 DNA: TGTGCCAGTAGAGCCAATCTAGCGTCGCTCGGGGACATTCAGTACTTC; CDR3 protein: CASRANLASLGDIQYF
clone size: -; V gene: TRBV7-9; J gene: TRBJ1-2; CDR3 length: 14; D gene: -; CDR3 DNA: TGTGCCAGCAGCCGACAGAAGGCAGGAGTTGGCTACACCTTC; CDR3 protein: CASSRQKAGVGYTF
clone size: few; V gene: TRBV7-2; J gene: TRBJ2-2; CDR3 length: 15; D gene: TRBD2; CDR3 DNA: TGTGCCAGCAGCTCGCGACTAGCGGGAACCGGGGAGCTGTTTTTT; CDR3 protein: CASSSRLAGTGELFF
clone size: -; V gene: TRBV27; J gene: TRBJ2-7; CDR3 length: 15; D gene: -; CDR3 DNA: TGTGCCAGCAGTCAACTAGGGACAAGACATCACGAGCAGTACTTC; CDR3 protein: CASSQLGTRHHEQYF
clone size: -; V gene: TRBV28; J gene: TRBJ1-5; CDR3 length: 13; D gene: TRBD1; CDR3 DNA: TGTGCCAGCAGCCGGACAGGGGGCAAGCCCCAGCATTTT; CDR3 protein: CASSRTGGKPQHF
clone size: -; V gene: TRBV11-2; J gene: TRBJ2-5; CDR3 length: 17; D gene: -; CDR3 DNA: TGTGCCAGCAGCACCGGACAGCCGGGAATACGCCACCCCTCCCAGTACTTC; CDR3 protein: CASSTGQPGIRHPSQYF
clone size: few; V gene: TRBV7-8; J gene: TRBJ2-7; CDR3 length: 13; D gene: -; CDR3 DNA: TGTGCCAGCAGACCGGGTCCCCCCAACGAGCAGTACTTC; CDR3 protein: CASRPGPPNEQYF
clone size: -; V gene: TRBV7-2; J gene: TRBJ2-1; CDR3 length: 19; D gene: TRBD2; CDR3 DNA: TGTGCCAGCAGCTCCCTAGGACTAGCGGGAGGACGGTCCTACAATGAGCAGTTCTTC; CDR3 protein: CASSSLGLAGGRSYNEQFF
clone size: -; V gene: TRBV7-8; J gene: TRBJ2-7; CDR3 length: 15; D gene: -; CDR3 DNA: TGTGCCAGCAGCTTAGGGGTCAGGGGGGCCTACGAGCAGTACTTC; CDR3 protein: CASSLGVRGAYEQYF
clone size: once; V gene: TRBV4-1; J gene: TRBJ2-5; CDR3 length: 16; D gene: TRBD2; CDR3 DNA: TGCGCCAGCAGCCAAAACAGACTAGCGGGGGAAGAGACCCAGTACTTC; CDR3 protein: CASSQNRLAGEETQYF
clone size: once; V gene: TRBV27; J gene: TRBJ2-1; CDR3 length: 15; D gene: -; CDR3 DNA: TGTGCCAGCAGTTTTGGGGGGGCCGCTTACAATGAGCAGTTCTTC; CDR3 protein: CASSFGGAAYNEQFF
clone size: -; V gene: TRBV5-1; J gene: TRBJ2-1; CDR3 length: 18; D gene: TRBD2; CDR3 DNA: TGCGCCAGCAGCTGGGGACTAGCGGGGGGACAATTCTACAATGAGCAGTTCTTC; CDR3 protein: CASSWGLAGGQFYNEQFF
clone size: once; V gene: TRBV6-1; J gene: TRBJ1-2; CDR3 length: 15; D gene: -; CDR3 DNA: TGTGCCAGCAGTGAACATTTGGGGGGAAACTATGGCTACACCTTC; CDR3 protein: CASSEHLGGNYGYTF